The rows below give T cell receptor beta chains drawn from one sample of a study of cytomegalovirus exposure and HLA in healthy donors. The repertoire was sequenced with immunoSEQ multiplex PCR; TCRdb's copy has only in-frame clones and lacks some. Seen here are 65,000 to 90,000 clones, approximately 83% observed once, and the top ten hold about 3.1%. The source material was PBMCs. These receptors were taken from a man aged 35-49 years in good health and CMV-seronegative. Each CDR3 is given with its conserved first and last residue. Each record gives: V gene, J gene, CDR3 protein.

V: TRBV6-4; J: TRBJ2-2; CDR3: CASSSGQGSTGELFF
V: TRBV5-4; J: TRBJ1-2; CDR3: CASKLDRYNYGYTF
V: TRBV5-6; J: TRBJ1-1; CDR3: CASSLSVEEAFF
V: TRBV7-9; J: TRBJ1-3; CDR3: CASSLGASPGNTIYF
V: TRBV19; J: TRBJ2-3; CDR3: CASSIYRGGGISTDTQYF
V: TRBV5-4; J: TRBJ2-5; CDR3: CASSNRGPPKETQYF
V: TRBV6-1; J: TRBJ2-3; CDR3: CASSRGADTQYF
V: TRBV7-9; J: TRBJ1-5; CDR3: CASSLGTGNQPQHF
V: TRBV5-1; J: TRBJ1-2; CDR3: CASSPGELYGYTF
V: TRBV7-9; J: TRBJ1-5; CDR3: CASSLGGLANQPQHF
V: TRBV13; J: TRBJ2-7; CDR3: CASSWGLAPNEQYF
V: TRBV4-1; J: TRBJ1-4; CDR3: CASSDRVDEKLFF
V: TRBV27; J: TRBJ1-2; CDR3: CASSLQGCGYTF
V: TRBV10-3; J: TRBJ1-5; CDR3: CAISESIGGYSQHF
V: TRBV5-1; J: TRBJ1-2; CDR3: CASSSETGPLYGYTF
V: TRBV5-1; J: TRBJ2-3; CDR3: CASSFGTSGGGDTQYF
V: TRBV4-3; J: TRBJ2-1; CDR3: CASSQGTGGYNEQFF
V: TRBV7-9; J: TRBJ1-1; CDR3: CASSPSRGANTEAFF
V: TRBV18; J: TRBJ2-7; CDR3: CASSRTGTGVHEQYF
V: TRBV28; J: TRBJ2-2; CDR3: CASIRTGRNTGELFF
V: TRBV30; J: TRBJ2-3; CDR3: CACQPLGLAVLTDTQYF
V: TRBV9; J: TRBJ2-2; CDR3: CASSVSAGGTGELFF
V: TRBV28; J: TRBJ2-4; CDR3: CASSSPDRVGAKNIQYF
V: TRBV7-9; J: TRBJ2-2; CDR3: CASSTGLAGELFF
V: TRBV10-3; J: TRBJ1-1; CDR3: CAIRKNPPGDWENTEAFF
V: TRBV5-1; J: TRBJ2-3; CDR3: CASSLAHSTDTQYF
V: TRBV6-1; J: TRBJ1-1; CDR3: CASSESPAGATEAFF
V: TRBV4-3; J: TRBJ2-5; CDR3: CASSQNEGVGETQYF
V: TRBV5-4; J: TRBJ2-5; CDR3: CASSHPGQGAETQYF
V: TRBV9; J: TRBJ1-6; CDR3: CASSVEGESDSPLHF
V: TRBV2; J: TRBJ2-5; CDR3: CASSDHRTSGGALETQYF
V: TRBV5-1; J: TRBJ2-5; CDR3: CASSSRGRETQYF
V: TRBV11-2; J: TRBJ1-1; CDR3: CASSLRVNTEAFF
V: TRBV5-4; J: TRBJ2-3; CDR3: CASSHLAGAPYTQYF
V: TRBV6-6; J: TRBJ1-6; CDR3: CASSPDRGVTPLHF
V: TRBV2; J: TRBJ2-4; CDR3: CAGEWNIQYF
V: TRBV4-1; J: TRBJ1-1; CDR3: CASSQNYRDRGPGRPEAFF
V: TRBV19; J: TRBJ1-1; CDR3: CASSIGGLDTEAFF
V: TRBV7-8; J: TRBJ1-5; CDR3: CASSLDGSGGISQPQHF
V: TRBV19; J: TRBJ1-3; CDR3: CASSIGGQMGNTIYF
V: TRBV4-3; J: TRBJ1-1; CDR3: CASSQDGRRGGTEAFF
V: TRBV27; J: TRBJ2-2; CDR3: CASSPRTGNIGELFF
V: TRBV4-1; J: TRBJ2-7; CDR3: CASSLGTSGYEQYF
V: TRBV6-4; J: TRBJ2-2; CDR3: CASSDSNGEPTGELFF
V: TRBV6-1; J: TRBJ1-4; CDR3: CASWGTGGGKLFF
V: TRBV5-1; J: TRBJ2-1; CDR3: CASSFEGPNEQFF
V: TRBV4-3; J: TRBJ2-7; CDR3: CASSPNSGGAEAYEQYF
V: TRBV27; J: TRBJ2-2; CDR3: CASSEVGTGELFF
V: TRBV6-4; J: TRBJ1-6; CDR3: CASSAQDNSPLHF
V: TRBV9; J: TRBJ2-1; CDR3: CASSGGAQDEQFF
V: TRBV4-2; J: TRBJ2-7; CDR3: CASSHFPSGGHYEQYF
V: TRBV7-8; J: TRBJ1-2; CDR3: CASSPVGTGKGYTF
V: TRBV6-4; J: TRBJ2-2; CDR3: CASSDSGSQTGELFF
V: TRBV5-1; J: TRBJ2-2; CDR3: CASSLVRGGNTGELFF
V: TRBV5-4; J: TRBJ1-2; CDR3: CASSYGTVGGVDGYTF
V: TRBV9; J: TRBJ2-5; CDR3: CASSLASGETQYF
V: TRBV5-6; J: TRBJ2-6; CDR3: CASRTGVSGANVLTF
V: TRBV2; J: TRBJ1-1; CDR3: CASSEARGRDTEAFF
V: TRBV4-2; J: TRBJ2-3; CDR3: CASSQPPTRDTQYF